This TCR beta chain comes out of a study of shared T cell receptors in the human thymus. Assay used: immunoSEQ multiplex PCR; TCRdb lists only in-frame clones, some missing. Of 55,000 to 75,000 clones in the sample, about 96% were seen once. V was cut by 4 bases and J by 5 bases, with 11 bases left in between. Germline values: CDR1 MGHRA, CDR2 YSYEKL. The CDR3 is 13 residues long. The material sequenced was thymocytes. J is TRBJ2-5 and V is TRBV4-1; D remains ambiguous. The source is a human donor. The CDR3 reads CASSPSSWETQYF. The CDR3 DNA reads TGCGCCAGCAGCCCCAGTTCCTGGGAGACCCAGTACTTC.